This T cell receptor beta chain was retrieved from a study of cytomegalovirus exposure and HLA in healthy donors (dated by TCRdb to about 2017). About the investigation overall: According to a later analysis, the 110 or so validation repertoires were produced on the same platform as the 680 or so repertoires of the first cohort. The study aimed to test whether cataloging public T cell receptors could reveal signatures of past pathogen exposure. Besides the first cohort of hundreds of subjects, a separate validation cohort made up of some 110 different subjects was used. The study combined high-throughput TCR immunosequencing, statistical association of individual TCRs with disease status, and machine learning to predict cytomegalovirus infection status. The study at large found these results: The classifier was reported to diagnose cytomegalovirus status with high specificity and sensitivity in both the original and validation cohorts. A later analysis found that TCRs clustered in the first cohort also tended to co-occur in the 120 validation repertoires, with just under 95% of cluster scores above 0. The study gave a list of 150 to 200 TCR beta chains associated with cytomegalovirus. Three of the identified cytomegalovirus-associated TCR beta chains were confirmed in vitro to be specific for cytomegalovirus antigens. The authors suggested that the approach could potentially be extended to other disease states and immunological phenotypes. Most TCR sequences were seen in very few donors, while some public TCRs were found in many individuals. A later analysis lacked HLA typing for the validation cohort, so it scored co-occurrence in that cohort across all 120 repertoires.

Separate from the approximately 700-subject first cohort, the validation cohort of 90 to 150 subjects was the group to which the donors belonged. Turning to this clone: What antigen it recognizes has not been identified. Base qualities are missing; no much larger clone stands one base away.

Measured from the cysteine to the phenylalanine, the CDR3 is 19 residues long. Only the CDR3 DNA stays, 57 bases, in frame from base 1. The germline V gene (reference sequence) yields WNHNN for CDR1 and SYGVQD for CDR2. Unmatched junction bases come to 23, with V trimmed by 9 bases and J by 3 bases. Library method: the immunoSEQ multiplex PCR assay. The authors' pipeline ran thus. A statistical classification framework was developed to diagnose cytomegalovirus status using the catalog of TCR beta chain sequences. This is the immuneACCESS table as TCRdb keeps it, with only in-frame sequences that have V and J called. A part of the clones is gone; compared with another copy, unresolved V genes explain less than half, and the rest is unexplained. That table furnishes V, J and clone size, whereas the DNA furnished D and trimming. The sample table holds 190,000 or so clones, of which more than 65% were seen once. Around 15% of the sample belongs to the ten largest clones.

The clonotype originates from a woman in her thirties in good health and CMV-seropositive. Sequencing was done on a sample of PBMCs. This sequence uses TRBV10-1 and TRBJ1-2, and TRBD1 matches 9 of the central bases. The CDR3 protein: CARRGMGGHCGDRDYGYTF. Read as DNA, the sequence is TGCGCCAGGCGGGGGATGGGTGGGCATTGTGGGGACAGGGACTATGGCTACACCTTC.